Listed here are 10 T cell receptor beta chains from one sample, sequenced in a study of T cells in Graves' hyperthyroidism and ophthalmopathy. The CDR3 regions of TCR beta were amplified from RNA transcripts. First-round RT-PCR of the TCR CDR3 relied on the HTBI primer set. Each CDR3 protein is one row after TCRdb ran MiXCR on the multiplex PCR reads. Among nearly 600,000 distinct CDR3 sequences listed, 12% to 15% were seen once. The sample was blood. The origin of the receptors is a woman aged 18-29 years with Graves' ophthalmopathy.

This clonotype occurred many times. The rearrangement joins TRBV12-3 or TRBV12-4 to TRBJ2-1, with 9 bases lining up with TRBD2. The CDR3 consists of 15 residues. V was clipped by 3 bases and J by 7 bases; unmatched bases: 7. The CDR3, as DNA: TGTGCCAGCAGTTTGCCTAGCGGGAACCCAAATGAGCAGTTCTTC. Its translation is CASSLPSGNPNEQFF.

This clonotype was seen repeatedly, ten times or more. The chain joins TRBV7-9 to TRBJ2-3; 8 bases map to TRBD1. The CDR3 is made up of 15 amino acids. Per germline, CDR1 SEHNR and CDR2 FQNEAQ (reference sequence). Trimming cost V 4 bases and J 2 bases; bases outside gene matches: 5. Here the CDR3 reads CASSSQGAVTDTQYF. The CDR3 DNA reads TGTGCCAGCAGCTCCCAGGGGGCGGTCACAGATACGCAGTATTTT.

The J gene is TRBJ1-3, the V gene TRBV9; 7 nucleotides line up with TRBD1. J was trimmed by 3 bases and V by 3 bases; bases with no gene match: 6. This CDR3 comprises 15 residues. CDR1 and CDR2 from the germline V gene are SGDLS and YYNGEE. CDR3 sequence (DNA): TGTGCCAGCAGCGCAACAGGGGCCTTTGGAAACACCATATATTTT. Protein product: CASSATGAFGNTIYF.

This clonotype came up many times. The chain uses TRBV14 and TRBJ2-1; D ambiguous. This CDR3 has 15 amino acids. The germline V and J ends were trimmed by 2 bases and 9 bases, with 17 bases remaining between them. Germline CDR1 SGHDN, CDR2 FVKESK. The CDR3 loop reads CASSQLSPEWGEQFF. The CDR3, as DNA: TGTGCCAGCAGCCAATTATCCCCCGAGTGGGGTGAGCAGTTCTTC. Looking up the rest from reference TRBV14 and TRBJ2-1 gives the full variable domain: EAGVTQFPSHSVIEKGQTVTLRCDPISGHDNLYWYRRVMGKEIKFLLHFVKESKQDESGMPNNRFLAERTGGTYSTLKVQPAELEDSGVYFCASSQLSPEWGEQFFGPGTRLTVL.

The table lists this clonotype with many counts. The chain carries TRBV6-1 and TRBJ2-3; no clear D. Germline V gives CDR1 MNHNS, CDR2 SASEGT. CDR3 length: 14 residues. The V end lost 6 bases, the J end lost 0 bases, and 10 bases lay between the germline ends. In DNA form, the CDR3 reads TGTGCCAGCAGGACCAGCCATAGCACAGATACGCAGTATTTT. Its translation is CASRTSHSTDTQYF.

In its sample, this clonotype was seen a few times. The DNA of the CDR3 is TGTGCCAGCAGCTTGGGGGGGACAGCATACAACTATGGCTACACCTTC. Amino acids: CASSLGGTAYNYGYTF. The rearrangement joins TRBV5-4 to TRBJ1-2, with 7 bases that match TRBD1. The CDR3 covers 16 residues. J lost 2 bases, V lost 0 bases, and 7 bases had no gene match. CDR1 is SGHNT and CDR2 is YYREEE in the germline V gene (reference sequence).

The chain has TRBV2 and TRBJ1-6; 10 nucleotides align to TRBD1. With V trimmed by 6 bases and J by 8 bases, 7 bases remained unmatched. The CDR3 consists of 15 residues. Germline lookup yields CDR1 SNHLY and CDR2 FYNNEI. CDR3 sequence: CASRESGTGDSPLHF. The CDR3, as DNA: TGTGCCAGCAGGGAGTCCGGGACAGGGGATTCACCCCTCCACTTT.

There are many counts of this clonotype. The gene calls are TRBV5-1 and TRBJ2-7; D is ambiguous. CDR3 size: 12 residues. Germline loops: CDR1 SGHRS, CDR2 YFSETQ. V lost 4 bases to trimming and J lost 5 bases, with 10 bases between them. The CDR3 DNA sequence: TGCGCCAGCAGCCTCAACGTGGACGAGCAGTACTTC. Protein sequence: CASSLNVDEQYF.

The chain combines TRBV6-1 with TRBJ1-5, with TRBD1 matching 8 bases. This CDR3 has 13 amino acids. With 8 bases clipped from V and 4 bases from J, the junction kept 4 bases outside the gene matches. CDR1 is MNHNS, CDR2 SASEGT, per germline. The CDR3 sequence: CASGNRGNQPQHF. The DNA of the CDR3 is TGTGCCAGCGGAAACAGGGGGAATCAGCCCCAGCATTTT.

The V and J genes are TRBV19 and TRBJ2-7; D not resolved. This CDR3 is built from 12 residues. Germline CDR1 is LNHDA and CDR2 is SQIVND (reference sequence). V was pared by 4 bases and J by 5 bases, with 9 bases between. For the CDR3, the DNA is TGTGCCAGTAGTAACAGACAAGACGAGCAGTACTTC. This codes for CASSNRQDEQYF.